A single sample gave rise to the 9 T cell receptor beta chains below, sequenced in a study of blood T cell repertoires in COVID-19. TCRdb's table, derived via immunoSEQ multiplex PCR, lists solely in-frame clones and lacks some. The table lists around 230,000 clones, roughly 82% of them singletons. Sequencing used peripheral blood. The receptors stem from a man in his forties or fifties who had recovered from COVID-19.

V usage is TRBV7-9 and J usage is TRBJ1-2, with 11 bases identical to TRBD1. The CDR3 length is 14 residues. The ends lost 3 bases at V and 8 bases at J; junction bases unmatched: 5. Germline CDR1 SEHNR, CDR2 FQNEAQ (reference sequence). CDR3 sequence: CASSLGTGGYGYTF. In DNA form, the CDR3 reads TGTGCCAGCAGCTTGGGGACAGGGGGTTACGGCTACACCTTC.

CDR3 region: CASSERAPGNTIYF. CDR3 coding DNA: TGTGCCAGCAGCGAGCGGGCGCCGGGAAACACCATATATTTT. This rearrangement joins TRBV9 to TRBJ1-3; the D is unclear. The germline gives CDR1 SGDLS, CDR2 YYNGEE. The V and J ends lost 3 bases and 4 bases respectively, with 11 bases between them. The CDR3 covers 14 residues.

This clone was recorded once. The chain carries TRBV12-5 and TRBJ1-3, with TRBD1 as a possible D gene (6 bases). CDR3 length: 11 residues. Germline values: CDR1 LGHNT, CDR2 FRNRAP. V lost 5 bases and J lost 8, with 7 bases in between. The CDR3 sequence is CASGNRDTIYF. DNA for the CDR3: TGTGCTAGTGGTAACAGGGACACCATATATTTT.

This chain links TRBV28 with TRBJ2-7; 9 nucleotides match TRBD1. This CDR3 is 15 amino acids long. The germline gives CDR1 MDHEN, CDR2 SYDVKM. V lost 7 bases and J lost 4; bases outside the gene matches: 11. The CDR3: CASTKTGTGTYEQYF. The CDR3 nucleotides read TGTGCCAGCACCAAAACCGGGACAGGGACGTACGAGCAGTACTTC.

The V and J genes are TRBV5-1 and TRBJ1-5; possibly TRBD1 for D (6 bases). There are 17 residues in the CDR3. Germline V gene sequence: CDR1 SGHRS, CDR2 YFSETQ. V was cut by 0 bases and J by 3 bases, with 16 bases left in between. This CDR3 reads CASSLAGGGQYNQPQHF. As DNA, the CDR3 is TGCGCCAGCAGCTTGGCCGGAGGAGGACAGTACAATCAGCCCCAGCATTTT. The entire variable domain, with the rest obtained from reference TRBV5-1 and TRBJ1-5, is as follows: KAGVTQTPRYLIKTRGQQVTLSCSPISGHRSVSWYQQTPGQGLQFLFEYFSETQRNKGNFPGRFSGRQFSNSRSEMNVSTLELGDSALYLCASSLAGGGQYNQPQHFGDGTRLSIL.

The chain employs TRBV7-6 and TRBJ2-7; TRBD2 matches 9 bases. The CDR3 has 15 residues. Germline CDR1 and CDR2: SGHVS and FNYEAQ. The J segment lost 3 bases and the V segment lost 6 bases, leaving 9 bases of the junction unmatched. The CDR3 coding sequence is TGTGCCAGCAGACCTGGACTAGCGCTGGACTACGAGCAGTACTTC. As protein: CASRPGLALDYEQYF. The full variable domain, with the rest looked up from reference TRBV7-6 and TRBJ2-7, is GAGVSQSPRYKVTKRGQDVALRCDPISGHVSLYWYRQALGQGPEFLTYFNYEAQQDKSGLPNDRFSAERPEGSISTLTIQRTEQRDSAMYRCASRPGLALDYEQYFGPGTRLTVT.

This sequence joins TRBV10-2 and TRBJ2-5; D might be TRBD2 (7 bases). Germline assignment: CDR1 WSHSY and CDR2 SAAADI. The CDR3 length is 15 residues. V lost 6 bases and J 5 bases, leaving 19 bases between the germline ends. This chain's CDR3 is CASSRWGQGGETQYF. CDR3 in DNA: TGCGCCAGCAGCAGATGGGGGCAGGGAGGGGAGACCCAGTACTTC.

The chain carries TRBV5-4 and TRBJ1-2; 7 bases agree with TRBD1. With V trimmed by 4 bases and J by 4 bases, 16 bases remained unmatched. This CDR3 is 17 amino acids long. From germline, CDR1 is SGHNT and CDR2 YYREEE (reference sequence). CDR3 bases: TGTGCCAGCAGCAGTCCCCTCCGGGACAGTTCTTCCTATGGCTACACCTTC. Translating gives CASSSPLRDSSSYGYTF.

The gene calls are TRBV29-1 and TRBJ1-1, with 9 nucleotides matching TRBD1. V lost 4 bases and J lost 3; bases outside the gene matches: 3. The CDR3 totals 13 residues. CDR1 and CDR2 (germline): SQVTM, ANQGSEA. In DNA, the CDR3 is TGCAGCGTTGGTAGACAGGGGGACACTGAAGCTTTCTTT. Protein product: CSVGRQGDTEAFF. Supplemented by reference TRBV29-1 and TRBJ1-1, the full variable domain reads SAVISQKPSRDICQRGTSLTIQCQVDSQVTMMFWYRQQPGQSLTLIATANQGSEATYESGFVIDKFPISRPNLTFSTLTVSNMSPEDSSIYLCSVGRQGDTEAFFGQGTRLTVV.